The 10 T cell receptor beta chains below come from one sample, sequenced in a study of blood T cell repertoires in COVID-19. The protocol was immunoSEQ multiplex PCR, while the TCRdb copy is restricted to in-frame clones and leaves out a portion. The sample has about 210,000 clones; about 80% are singletons. The sample comprised peripheral blood. These receptors all stem from a woman aged 80 or over with COVID-19, enrolled during active disease.

The rearrangement links TRBV21-1 to TRBJ2-7; the table's D call of TRBD2 was not tested on the DNA. TRBV21-1 is given as a pseudogene. CDR3 length: 16 residues. The CDR3 protein is CASSKARGGCYYEQYF. The CDR3 DNA is TGTGCCAGCAGCAAAGCTCGGGGGGGGTGCTACTACGAGCAGTACTTC.

The chain is built from TRBV3-1 (or the pseudogene TRBV3-2) and TRBJ1-3; D perhaps matches TRBD1 (6 bases). Germline V gives CDR1 LGHDT, CDR2 YNNKEL (reference sequence). Trimming took off 0 bases at V and 0 bases at J, with 12 bases between the two ends. CDR3 length: 17 amino acids. The CDR3 DNA sequence: TGTGCCAGCAGCCAAGATATGGGGGGGCTCTCTGGAAACACCATATATTTT. It is translated as CASSQDMGGLSGNTIYF.

V and J are TRBV29-1 and TRBJ1-2; 9 positions agree with TRBD1. CDR1 is SQVTM, CDR2 ANQGSEA, per germline. V shed 5 bases, J shed 8 bases, and the junction held 9 bases outside the gene matches. The CDR3 is 13 residues long. The CDR3 bases are TGCAGCGTTACGGGACAGGGATTACAGGGCTACACCTTC. The encoded protein is CSVTGQGLQGYTF.

The chain links TRBV5-4 to TRBJ1-1; TRBD1 matches 8 bases. V shed 0 bases and J 5 bases; nucleotides not matched to a gene: 6. The CDR3 contains 15 residues. CDR1 and CDR2 from the germline V gene are SGHNT and YYREEE (reference sequence). The chain's CDR3 is CASSLAGQGGTEAFF. CDR3 DNA: TGTGCCAGCAGCTTGGCAGGACAGGGAGGGACTGAAGCTTTCTTT.

The J gene is TRBJ1-4, the V gene TRBV3-1 (or the pseudogene TRBV3-2); D call uncertain. Between the trimmed V and J ends, which lost 4 bases and 0 bases, there was a span of 9 bases. Germline lookup yields CDR1 LGHDT and CDR2 YNNKEL (reference sequence). The CDR3 has 15 residues. This chain's CDR3 is CASSPGKTTNEKLFF. CDR3 DNA sequence: TGTGCCAGCAGCCCGGGGAAGACAACTAATGAAAAACTGTTTTTT.

The chain is built from TRBV6-5 and TRBJ2-2, with D tentatively TRBD2 (6 bases). This CDR3 has 15 residues. Germline V gene data show CDR1 as MNHEY and CDR2 as SVGAGI. Trimming shortened V by 6 bases and J by 0 bases, and 11 bases separated the two germline ends. CDR3 nucleotide sequence: TGTGCCAGCAGGAGGACTACTCCGAACACCGGGGAGCTGTTTTTT. It codes for CASRRTTPNTGELFF.

This clone appeared a single time. V usage is TRBV2 and J usage is TRBJ1-1; 8 nucleotides agree with TRBD1. Unmatched junction bases numbered 5, after V lost 4 bases and J lost 4 bases. The CDR3 totals 14 residues. Germline CDR1 SNHLY, CDR2 FYNNEI. The CDR3 DNA follows: TGTGCCAGCAGTGGGACAGGGCTCGTCACTGAAGCTTTCTTT. It yields the protein CASSGTGLVTEAFF.

This chain joins TRBV7-2 and TRBJ1-1; unclear D gene. CDR3 length: 14 residues. V shed 5 bases and J shed 1 base, with 11 bases lying between them. In germline, CDR1 is SGHTA, CDR2 FQGNSA. CDR3 protein: CASSRRAGNTEAFF. CDR3 DNA: TGTGCCAGCAGCCGGCGGGCCGGGAACACTGAAGCTTTCTTT.

The chain couples TRBV7-3 to TRBJ1-1; tentatively, D is TRBD1 (6 bases). Per the germline V gene, CDR1 is SGHTA and CDR2 is FQGTGA. With 5 bases removed from V and 10 bases from J, the gap between germline ends came to 17 bases. This CDR3 comprises 13 residues. The CDR3 protein is CASSRQQGSGAFF. The DNA of the CDR3 is TGTGCCAGCAGCCGACAACAGGGTTCCGGAGCTTTCTTT.

Only one count was recorded for this clone. The chain links TRBV7-9 to TRBJ2-1; 10 nucleotides line up with TRBD1. Looked up from germline, CDR1 is SEHNR and CDR2 is FQNEAQ (reference sequence). The CDR3 consists of 16 residues. V was pared by 3 bases and J by 1 base, with 3 bases of the junction left unmatched. CDR3 sequence: CASSLTGGGSYNEQFF. The CDR3 bases are TGTGCCAGCAGCTTGACAGGGGGCGGGTCCTACAATGAGCAGTTCTTC.